One sample yielded the 28 T cell receptor beta chains listed below, sequenced in a study of early stage breast cancer tumors. The protocol was immunoSEQ multiplex PCR, while the TCRdb copy is restricted to in-frame clones and leaves out a portion. Among 25,000 to 35,000 clones listed, more than 65% were seen once. Material: breast tumor tissue. All receptors derive from a person aged 25 to 39 with breast cancer.

The chain carries TRBV30 and TRBJ2-1; no clear D. Germline V CDR1 and CDR2: GTSNPN, SVGIG (reference sequence). The CDR3 is 14 residues long. V lost 1 base, J lost 5 bases, and 12 bases lay in between. The CDR3: CAWSGIAVHNEQFF. Here the CDR3 DNA reads TGTGCCTGGAGTGGGATAGCAGTACACAATGAGCAGTTCTTC.

This chain connects TRBV21-1 to TRBJ2-4; no check of the table's D call, TRBD2, against the DNA was made. TRBV21-1 is tagged as a pseudogene. The CDR3 has 18 amino acids. CDR3 amino acids: CASSKGSSGIGAKNIQYF. CDR3 in DNA: TGTGCCAGCAGCAAGGGTAGCTCGGGGATAGGAGCCAAAAACATTCAGTACTTC.

This clone is categorized as medium-sized. This chain connects TRBV4-3 to TRBJ2-7; no firm D call. Germline CDR1 is LGHNA and CDR2 is YSLEER. This CDR3 has 16 amino acids. The germline V and J ends were trimmed by 4 bases and 2 bases, with 18 bases remaining between them. The CDR3 DNA reads TGCGCCAGCAGCCGCGCCCCCAGCAGTGGCACCTACGAGCAGTACTTC. Translation gives CASSRAPSSGTYEQYF.

The chain is built from TRBV18 and TRBJ1-3; D unresolved. The CDR3 spans 14 residues. V lost 6 bases and J lost 0, with 9 bases in between. The germline gives CDR1 KGHSH, CDR2 LQKENI. The CDR3 coding sequence is TGTGCCAGCTCTGGTGGCCTCTCTGGAAACACCATATATTTT. Translated, it gives CASSGGLSGNTIYF.

This chain links TRBV7-8 with TRBJ2-3; the D gene is possibly TRBD1 (5 bases). Germline assignment: CDR1 SGHVS and CDR2 FQNEAQ. Trimming removed 5 bases at V and 0 bases at J, with 6 bases between. This CDR3 is built from 13 residues. CDR3 coding DNA: TGTGCCAGCAGCAGGGGAAGCACAGATACGCAGTATTTT. Translating gives CASSRGSTDTQYF.

This rearrangement joins TRBV7-2 to TRBJ2-3; 9 positions agree with TRBD2. CDR3 length equals 16 residues. The germline V gene encodes CDR1 SGHTA and CDR2 FQGNSA. With V trimmed by 7 bases and J by 5 bases, 13 bases remained unmatched. CDR3 in DNA: TGTGCCAGCAATAAAGATAGCGGGAGAGTGATAGATACGCAGTATTTT. Residues: CASNKDSGRVIDTQYF.

The V gene is TRBV30, the J gene TRBJ1-1; D perhaps matches TRBD1 (6 bases). The CDR3 consists of 14 residues. In germline, CDR1 is GTSNPN, CDR2 SVGIG (reference sequence). Trimming left V 8 bases short and J 4 bases short, with 20 bases between. As DNA, the CDR3 is TGTGCCCCCCGTGGAGGGGGGGCCGGCACTGAAGCTTTCTTT. Residues: CAPRGGGAGTEAFF.

The CDR3 coding sequence is TGTGCCAGCAGAGGGGGGACACCTAGCTCCTACGAGCAGTACTTC. Protein product: CASRGGTPSSYEQYF. The rearrangement links TRBV6-1 to TRBJ2-7; D is possibly TRBD1 or TRBD2 (6 bases each). The CDR3 is 15 residues long. V dropped 6 bases and J dropped 0 bases, with 15 bases sitting between them. Per the germline V gene, CDR1 is MNHNS and CDR2 is SASEGT.

CDR3: CASSETLQGLGNTIYF. The DNA for the CDR3 is TGTGCCAGCAGTGAAACCCTTCAGGGACTTGGAAACACCATATATTTT. The chain is built from TRBV6-1 and TRBJ1-3; tentative D call: TRBD1 (5 bases). In germline, CDR1 is MNHNS, CDR2 SASEGT. The CDR3 runs to 16 residues. The V and J ends lost 2 bases and 3 bases respectively, with 14 bases between them.

The chain uses TRBV7-2 and TRBJ2-5, with TRBD1 as a possible D gene (6 bases). Germline V lookup: CDR1 SGHTA, CDR2 FQGNSA. The CDR3 has 16 amino acids. The ends were cut back, 5 bases at V and 0 bases at J, with 16 bases in the middle. The chain's CDR3 is CASSPGQTVYQETQYF. The CDR3 DNA follows: TGTGCCAGCAGCCCTGGACAGACTGTGTACCAAGAGACCCAGTACTTC. The full variable domain, in which reference TRBV7-2 and TRBJ2-5 provide the parts outside the CDR3, is GAGVSQSPSNKVTEKGKDVELRCDPISGHTALYWYRQSLGQGLEFLIYFQGNSAPDKSGLPSDRFSAERTGGSVSTLTIQRTQQEDSAVYLCASSPGQTVYQETQYFGPGTRLLVL.

This clone was seen a few times. One end of the junction does not line up with germline, which may come from a read error. The genes are TRBV4-1 and TRBJ2-3; the D is unclear. Per germline, CDR1 MGHRA and CDR2 YSYEKL. The CDR3 is 13 residues long. CDR3 in DNA: TGCGCCAGCAGCCAATCTTGGGCAGGACCATCGTCTTTT. It is translated as CASSQSWAGPSSF.

The chain combines TRBV6-1 with TRBJ1-3; no definite D call. CDR3 length: 15 amino acids. Germline V gene data show CDR1 as MNHNS and CDR2 as SASEGT. Trimming took off 0 bases at V and 7 bases at J, with 13 bases between the two ends. CDR3 bases: TGTGCCAGCAGTGAAGCGCTTCGAGTAGGGAACACCATATATTTT. This sequence encodes CASSEALRVGNTIYF.

This rearrangement joins TRBV5-4 to TRBJ2-1; D ambiguous. The CDR3 is 15 amino acids. CDR1 and CDR2 (germline): SGHNT, YYREEE (reference sequence). The V end was cut by 2 bases, the J end by 1 base, with 10 bases between. The CDR3 bases are TGTGCCAGCAGCTTTGAGGTAAATTCCTACAATGAGCAGTTCTTC. This gives the protein CASSFEVNSYNEQFF. The full variable domain, completed using reference TRBV5-4 and TRBJ2-1, is ETGVTQSPTHLIKTRGQQVTLRCSSQSGHNTVSWYQQALGQGPQFIFQYYREEENGRGNFPPRFSGLQFPNYSSELNVNALELDDSALYLCASSFEVNSYNEQFFGPGTRLTVL.

This chain connects TRBV6-1 to TRBJ2-3; 10 positions agree with TRBD2. The CDR3 consists of 17 residues. Looked up from germline, CDR1 is MNHNS and CDR2 is SASEGT. The V and J ends lost 0 bases and 2 bases, in that order; junction bases with no gene match: 5. CDR3 sequence: CASSEASLAGFTDTQYF. In nucleotides, the CDR3 is TGTGCCAGCAGTGAAGCCTCACTAGCGGGGTTCACAGATACGCAGTATTTT.

The rearrangement uses TRBV27 and TRBJ2-3; a possible D gene is TRBD2 (7 bases). CDR3 length: 16 residues. The V gene lost 5 bases and the J gene lost 3 bases, with 18 bases spanning the gap. Germline values: CDR1 MNHEY, CDR2 SMNVEV (reference sequence). The CDR3, as DNA: TGTGCCAGCAGTCCAATGGGGGCGGGAGAGACAGATACGCAGTATTTT. Translated: CASSPMGAGETDTQYF.

The chain employs TRBV7-2 and TRBJ1-3; no firm D call. Germline assignment: CDR1 SGHTA and CDR2 FQGNSA. The CDR3 is made up of 17 amino acids. Trimming removed 2 bases from V and 1 base from J, with 15 bases in between. CDR3 region: CASSLLSTANSGNTIYF. The CDR3 nucleotides are TGTGCCAGCAGCTTACTCTCCACAGCTAATTCTGGAAACACCATATATTTT.

The gene calls are TRBV5-5 and TRBJ1-5; the match to TRBD1 covers 7 bases. This CDR3 has 16 amino acids. Germline values: CDR1 SGHKS, CDR2 YYEKEE (reference sequence). The V segment lost 5 bases and the J segment 0 bases; nucleotides outside the gene matches: 8. CDR3 sequence (DNA): TGTGCCAGCAGGGGGACAGCCGATTATAGCAATCAGCCCCAGCATTTT. Translating it yields CASRGTADYSNQPQHF.

The chain is built from TRBV5-1 and TRBJ2-5; 12 positions match TRBD2. The V gene's germline CDR1 is SGHRS and CDR2 YFSETQ. V lost 2 bases, J lost 3 bases, and 2 bases stayed unmatched. The CDR3 consists of 15 residues. The chain's CDR3 is CASSFRLAGEETQYF. The CDR3 coding sequence is TGCGCCAGCAGCTTTCGACTAGCGGGAGAAGAGACCCAGTACTTC.

The chain recombines TRBV25-1 with TRBJ1-2; D might be TRBD1 (5 bases). CDR1 and CDR2 (germline): MGHDK, SYGVNS. The CDR3 is made up of 17 amino acids. V was clipped by 2 bases and J by 1 base, with 17 bases between them. In nucleotides, the CDR3 is TGTGCCAGCAGTGAACCAAGGCCGGGGGGGGGTAACTATGGCTACACCTTC. It encodes CASSEPRPGGGNYGYTF.

This clone was observed a few times. The V gene is TRBV5-1, the J gene TRBJ1-6; a possible D gene is TRBD1 (6 bases). CDR1 and CDR2 (germline): SGHRS, YFSETQ. The CDR3 sequence is 22 residues long. The V end lost 0 bases, the J end lost 6 bases, and 31 bases lay between the germline ends. CDR3 nucleotide sequence: TGCGCCAGCAGCTTGGCCAGAGGTGCACAGGGAATCGGAAAATCCCCTAATTCACCCCTCCACTTT. The encoded protein is CASSLARGAQGIGKSPNSPLHF.

The chain's CDR3 is CASSLELAGETQYF. The DNA of the CDR3 is TGTGCCAGCAGCTTGGAGCTAGCCGGTGAGACCCAGTACTTC. The chain couples TRBV5-4 to TRBJ2-5; possible D gene TRBD2, 5 bases. This CDR3 comprises 14 residues. V dropped 0 bases and J dropped 5 bases, with 11 bases sitting between them. The V gene's germline CDR1 is SGHNT and CDR2 YYREEE (reference sequence).

The chain uses TRBV5-7 and TRBJ1-1; no clear D. TRBV5-7 is designated an ORF whose function remains uncertain. The CDR3 sequence is 15 residues long. Trimming pared 5 bases from V and 0 bases from J, leaving 14 bases between. Written as DNA, the CDR3 is TGTGCCAGCAGAACCCTCTGGGCTATGAACACTGAAGCTTTCTTT. Its translation: CASRTLWAMNTEAFF.

The chain uses TRBV18 and TRBJ1-1; D uncertain. V was trimmed by 3 bases and J by 4 bases, leaving 9 bases between them. CDR3 size: 13 residues. The germline V gene has CDR1 KGHSH and CDR2 LQKENI. CDR3 loop: CASSPSISTEAFF. As DNA, the CDR3 is TGTGCCAGCTCACCCTCAATAAGCACTGAAGCTTTCTTT.

The chain combines TRBV5-1 with TRBJ2-2; D is possibly TRBD2 (5 bases). This CDR3 comprises 15 residues. CDR1 and CDR2 (germline): SGHRS, YFSETQ. Trimming left V 2 bases short and J 5 bases short, with 13 bases between. The CDR3 nucleotides are TGCGCCAGCAGCTTTGGGCTAGGACTGACCGGGGAGCTGTTTTTT. This encodes CASSFGLGLTGELFF.

This chain connects TRBV27 to TRBJ2-5; TRBD2 matches at 15 bases. Germline V lookup: CDR1 MNHEY, CDR2 SMNVEV (reference sequence). V lost 0 bases, J lost 4 bases, and 3 bases stayed unmatched. The CDR3 extends over 17 amino acids. Here the CDR3 reads CASSLSRGLAGGETQYF. Written as DNA, the CDR3 is TGTGCCAGCAGTTTATCGAGGGGACTAGCGGGAGGAGAGACCCAGTACTTC.

The rearrangement uses TRBV18 and TRBJ1-1, with no clear D. V lost 2 bases and J lost 4, with 5 bases in between. CDR1 KGHSH and CDR2 LQKENI come from the germline V gene. The CDR3 contains 12 residues. Written as DNA, the CDR3 is TGTGCCAGCTCACCAATGACCACTGAAGCTTTCTTT. Translated, it gives CASSPMTTEAFF.

This chain joins TRBV6-1 and TRBJ2-1, with a weak D call TRBD2 (5 bases). The germline V gene encodes CDR1 MNHNS and CDR2 SASEGT. The CDR3 loop spans 13 amino acids. The ends were cut back, 5 bases at V and 5 bases at J, with 10 bases in the middle. CDR3 nucleotide sequence: TGTGCCAGCAGTTGGACTGGGAACAATGAGCAGTTCTTC. Translating gives CASSWTGNNEQFF.

The rearrangement joins TRBV6-5 to TRBJ2-7; 14 positions match TRBD2. The CDR3 covers 16 residues. V lost 2 bases and J lost 6; bases outside the gene matches: 6. CDR1 is MNHEY, CDR2 SVGAGI, per germline. CDR3 sequence (DNA): TGTGCCAGCAGTTACGGGACTAGCGGGAGACGCGCCGAGCAGTACTTC. It specifies CASSYGTSGRRAEQYF.